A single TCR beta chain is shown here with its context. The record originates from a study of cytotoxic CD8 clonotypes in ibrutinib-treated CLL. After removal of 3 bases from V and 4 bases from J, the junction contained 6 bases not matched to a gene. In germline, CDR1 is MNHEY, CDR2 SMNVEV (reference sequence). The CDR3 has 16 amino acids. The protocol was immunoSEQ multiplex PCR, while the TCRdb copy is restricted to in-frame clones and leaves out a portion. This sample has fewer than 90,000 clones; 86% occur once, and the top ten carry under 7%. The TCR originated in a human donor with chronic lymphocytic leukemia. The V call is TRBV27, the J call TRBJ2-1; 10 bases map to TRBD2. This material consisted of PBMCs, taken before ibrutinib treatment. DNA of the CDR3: TGTGCCAGCAGTTTCCTGCGGACTAGCGGATACAATGAGCAGTTCTTC. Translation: CASSFLRTSGYNEQFF.